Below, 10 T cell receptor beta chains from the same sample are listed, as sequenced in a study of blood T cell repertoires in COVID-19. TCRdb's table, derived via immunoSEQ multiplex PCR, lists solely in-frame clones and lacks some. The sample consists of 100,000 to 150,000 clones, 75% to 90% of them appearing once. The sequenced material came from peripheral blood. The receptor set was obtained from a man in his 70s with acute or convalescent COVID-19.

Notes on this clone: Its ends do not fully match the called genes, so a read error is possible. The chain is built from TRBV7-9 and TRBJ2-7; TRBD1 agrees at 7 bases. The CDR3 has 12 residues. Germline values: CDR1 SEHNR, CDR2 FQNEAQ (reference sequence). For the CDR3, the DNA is TGTGCCAGCAGCCGGGACCGGTCAAAGGGGGCCTTC. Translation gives CASSRDRSKGAF.

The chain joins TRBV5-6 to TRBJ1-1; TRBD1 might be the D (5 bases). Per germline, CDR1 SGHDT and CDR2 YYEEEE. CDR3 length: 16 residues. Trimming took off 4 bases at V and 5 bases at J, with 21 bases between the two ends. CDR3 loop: CASSPRSDRGRTEAFF. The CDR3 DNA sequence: TGTGCCAGCAGCCCTAGGTCAGACAGAGGTAGGACTGAAGCTTTCTTT.

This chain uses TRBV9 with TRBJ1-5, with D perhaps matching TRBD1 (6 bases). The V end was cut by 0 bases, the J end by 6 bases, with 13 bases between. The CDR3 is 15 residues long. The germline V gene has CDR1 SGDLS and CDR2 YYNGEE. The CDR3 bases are TGTGCCAGCAGCGTAGGAACAGGGATGGGTCAGCCCCAGCATTTT. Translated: CASSVGTGMGQPQHF.

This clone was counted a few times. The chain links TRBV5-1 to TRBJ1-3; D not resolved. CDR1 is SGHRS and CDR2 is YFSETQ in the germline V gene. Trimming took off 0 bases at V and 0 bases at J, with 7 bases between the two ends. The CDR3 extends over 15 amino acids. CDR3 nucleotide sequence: TGCGCCAGCAGCTTGGACGGTAACTCTGGAAACACCATATATTTT. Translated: CASSLDGNSGNTIYF.

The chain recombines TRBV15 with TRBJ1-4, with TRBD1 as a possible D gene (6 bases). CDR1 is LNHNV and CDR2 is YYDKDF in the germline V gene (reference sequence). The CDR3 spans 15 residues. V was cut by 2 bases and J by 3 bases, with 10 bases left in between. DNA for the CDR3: TGTGCCACCAGCAGACAGGGGACGCCTAATGAAAAACTGTTTTTT. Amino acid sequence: CATSRQGTPNEKLFF.

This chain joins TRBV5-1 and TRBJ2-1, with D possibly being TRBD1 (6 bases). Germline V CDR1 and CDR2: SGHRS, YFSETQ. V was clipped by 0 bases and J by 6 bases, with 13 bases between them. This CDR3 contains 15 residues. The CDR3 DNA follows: TGCGCCAGCAGCTTGGTCCAGCCAGGGGCCAATGAGCAGTTCTTC. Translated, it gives CASSLVQPGANEQFF.

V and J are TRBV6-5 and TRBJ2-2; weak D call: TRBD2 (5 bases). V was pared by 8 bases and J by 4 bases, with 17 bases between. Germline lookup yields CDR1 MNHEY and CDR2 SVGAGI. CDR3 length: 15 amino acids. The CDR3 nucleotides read TGTGCCAGCGGAGCCCAGCGGCTCGGCACCGGGGAGCTGTTTTTT. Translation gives CASGAQRLGTGELFF.

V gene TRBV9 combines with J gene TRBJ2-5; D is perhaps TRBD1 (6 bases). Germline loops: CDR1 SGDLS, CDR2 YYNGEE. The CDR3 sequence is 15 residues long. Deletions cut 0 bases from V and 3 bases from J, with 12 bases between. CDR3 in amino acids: CASSVGARTEETQYF. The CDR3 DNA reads TGTGCCAGCAGCGTAGGGGCCCGGACAGAAGAGACCCAGTACTTC.

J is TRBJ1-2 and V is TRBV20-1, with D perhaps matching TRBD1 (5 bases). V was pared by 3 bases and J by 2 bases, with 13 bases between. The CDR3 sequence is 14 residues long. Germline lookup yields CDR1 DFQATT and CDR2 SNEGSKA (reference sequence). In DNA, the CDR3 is TGCAGTGCTAGTGAGGGGAGTTCGAACTATGGCTACACCTTC. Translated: CSASEGSSNYGYTF.

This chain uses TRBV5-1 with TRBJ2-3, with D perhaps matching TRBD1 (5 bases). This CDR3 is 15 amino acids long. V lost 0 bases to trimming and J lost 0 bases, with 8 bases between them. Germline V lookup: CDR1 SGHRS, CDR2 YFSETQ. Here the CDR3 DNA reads TGCGCCAGCAGCTTGGAACAGGTTAGCACAGATACGCAGTATTTT. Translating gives CASSLEQVSTDTQYF.